The sequence of this TCR beta chain was determined in a study of beta chain features in type 1 diabetes. General study findings and limits: Significant though moderate, a shortening of TCRB CDR3s appeared in all four CD4+ subsets of Type 1 diabetes patients.

The study reverse transcribed the entire isolated RNA, so it sequenced expressed TCRB transcripts. The protocol was immunoSEQ multiplex PCR, while the TCRdb copy is restricted to in-frame clones and leaves out a portion. Among under 300,000 clones listed, under 8.5% were seen once. This clone was recorded a few times. Its antigen is still unknown. The CDR3 covers 13 residues. Unmatched junction bases numbered 7, after V lost 3 bases and J lost 11 bases. Germline CDR1 KGHSH, CDR2 LQKENI. V and J are TRBV18 and TRBJ1-1, with 9 bases fitting TRBD1. Sample: central memory CD4+ T cells from blood. This sequence originates from a woman aged 18-29 years in good health. The chain's CDR3 is CASSPSQGAQAFF. In DNA, the CDR3 is TGTGCCAGCTCACCTTCACAGGGGGCGCAGGCTTTCTTT.